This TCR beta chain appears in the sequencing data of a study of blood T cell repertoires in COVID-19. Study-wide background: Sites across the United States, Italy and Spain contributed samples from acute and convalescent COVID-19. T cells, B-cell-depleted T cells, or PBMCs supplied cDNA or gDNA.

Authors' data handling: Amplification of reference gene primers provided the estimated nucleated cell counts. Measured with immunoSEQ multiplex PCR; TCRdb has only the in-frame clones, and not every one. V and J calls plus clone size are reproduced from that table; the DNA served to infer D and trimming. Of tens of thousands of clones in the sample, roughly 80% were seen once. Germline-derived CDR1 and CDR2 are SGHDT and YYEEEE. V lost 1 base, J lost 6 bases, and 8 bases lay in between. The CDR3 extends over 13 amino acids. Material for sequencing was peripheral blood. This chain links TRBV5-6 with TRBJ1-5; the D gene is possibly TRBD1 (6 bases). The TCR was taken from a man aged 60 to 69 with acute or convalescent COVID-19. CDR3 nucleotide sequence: TGTGCCAGCAGCTTGAGGACAGTTCAGCCCCAGCATTTT. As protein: CASSLRTVQPQHF.